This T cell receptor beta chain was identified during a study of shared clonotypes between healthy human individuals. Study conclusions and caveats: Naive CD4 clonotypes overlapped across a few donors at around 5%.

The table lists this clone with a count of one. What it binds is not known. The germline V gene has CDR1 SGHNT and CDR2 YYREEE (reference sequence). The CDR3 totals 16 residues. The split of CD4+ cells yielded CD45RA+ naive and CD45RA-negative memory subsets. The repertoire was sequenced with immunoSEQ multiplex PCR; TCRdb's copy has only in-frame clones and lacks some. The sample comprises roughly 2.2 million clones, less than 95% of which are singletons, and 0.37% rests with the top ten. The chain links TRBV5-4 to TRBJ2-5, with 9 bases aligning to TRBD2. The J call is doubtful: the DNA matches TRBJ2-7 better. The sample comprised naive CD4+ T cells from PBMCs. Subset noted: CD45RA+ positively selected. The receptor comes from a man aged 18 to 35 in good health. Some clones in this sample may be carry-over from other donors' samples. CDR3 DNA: TGTGCCAGCAGCTTGGTTCAGACTAGCGGTTCCTACGAGCAGTACTTC. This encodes CASSLVQTSGSYEQYF.